This T cell receptor beta chain was recorded in a study of blood T cells in healthy people across ages. To note about this clonotype: Antigen unknown.

Using a J-beta primer mix together with a sample-barcoded 5' primer, a second PCR was run for roughly 7 to 11 cycles. All samples yielded 3 million or more CDR3-containing paired-end reads. TCRdb ran MiXCR on the 5' RACE reads and lists one entry per CDR3 protein. The sample lists hundreds of thousands of distinct CDR3 sequences; under 55% were seen once. PBMCs, at least 7 million per sample, were isolated. Findings and caveats of the study: The recorded TCR beta diversity per million T cells decreased in a roughly linear manner with age.

This CDR3 is built from 15 residues. Germline V gene data show CDR1 as SGHRS and CDR2 as YFSETQ. V was clipped by 2 bases and J by 3 bases, with 15 bases between them. This chain uses TRBV5-1 with TRBJ2-7; tentative D call: TRBD1 (6 bases). The source material was blood. This TCR was sampled from a man in his sixties in good health. In DNA, the CDR3 is TGCGCCAGCAGCTTATCACAGGGTATTGTCTACGAGCAGTACTTC. Translating gives CASSLSQGIVYEQYF.